This section outlines one T cell receptor (beta chain) sequence together with its context. The antigen remains undetermined. The sorting of naive CD8 T cells used the CD8+CD4-CCR7+CD45RA+ phenotype. This sample is drawn from a study of molecular identifiers for immune sequencing clone quantification. Notes on the study in general: Among 920,000 or so naive cells, as was reported, spiked Jurkat TCR RNA from one cell was detectable.

Germline V lookup: CDR1 LNHDA, CDR2 SQIVND (reference sequence). V shed 3 bases and J shed 6 bases, with 9 bases lying between them. The length of the CDR3 is 14 residues. Methods described previously, with TCR primers listed, were used for bulk TCR libraries. TCRdb ran MiXCR on the PCR reads and lists one entry per CDR3 protein. Among approximately 680,000 distinct CDR3 sequences listed, around 25% were seen once. The sample consisted of naive CD8+ T cells from blood, with Jurkat cell RNA spiked in. Subset noted: FACS-sorted CD8+CD4-CCR7+CD45RA+ naive T cells. This chain uses TRBV19 with TRBJ1-6; D call uncertain. This clonotype was sampled from a human donor in good health. Some libraries in this study had Jurkat cell RNA spiked in. The CDR3 bases are TGTGCCAGTAGTATCGCCGGGATTAATTCACCCCTCCACTTT. This sequence encodes CASSIAGINSPLHF.